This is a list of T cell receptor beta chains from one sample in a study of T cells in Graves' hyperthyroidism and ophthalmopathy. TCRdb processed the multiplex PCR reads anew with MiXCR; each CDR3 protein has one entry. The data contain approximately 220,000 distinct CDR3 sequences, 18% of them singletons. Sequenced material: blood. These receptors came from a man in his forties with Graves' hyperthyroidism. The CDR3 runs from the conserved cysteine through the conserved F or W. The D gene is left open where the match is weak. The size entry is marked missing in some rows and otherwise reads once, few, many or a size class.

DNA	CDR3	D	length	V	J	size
TGTGCCTGGGAGGGCGATAATGAAAAACTGTTTTTT	CAWEGDNEKLFF	-	12	TRBV30	TRBJ1-4	many
TGTGCCTGGAGGTTTGGGGGTGAGCAGTACTTC	CAWRFGGEQYF	-	11	TRBV30	TRBJ2-7	many
TGTGCCAGCAGTCGGACAGGGGTTTACGAGCAGTACTTC	CASSRTGVYEQYF	TRBD1	13	TRBV6-2/TRBV6-3	TRBJ2-7	few
TGTGCCAGCAGTTTATACTCTAGCACAGATACGCAGTATTTT	CASSLYSSTDTQYF	-	14	TRBV27	TRBJ2-3	many
TGTGCCAGCAGCGACCGCCGTGCAGCAACAGGGGGCCGGGAGACCCAGTACTTC	CASSDRRAATGGRETQYF	TRBD1	18	TRBV7-2	TRBJ2-5	-
TGCGCCAGCAGCCAAGATACAGCGGGGACCACCTACAATGAGCAGTTCTTC	CASSQDTAGTTYNEQFF	TRBD2	17	TRBV4-3	TRBJ2-1	many
TGCGCCAGCAGCTTGGAGAGCGGGATCGAGCAGTACTTC	CASSLESGIEQYF	TRBD2	13	TRBV5-1	TRBJ2-7	many
TGTGCCAGCAGCCAGCGCCCAGGTCAAGAGACCCAGTACTTC	CASSQRPGQETQYF	-	14	TRBV3-1	TRBJ2-5	many
TGTGCCAGCAGCTTAGTCGGCGGATCGGCAGAAGCTTTCTTT	CASSLVGGSAEAFF	-	14	TRBV7-9	TRBJ1-1	few
TGCAGTGCTACCCCGGGATTTTACAATGAGCAGTTCTTC	CSATPGFYNEQFF	-	13	TRBV20-1	TRBJ2-1	many
TGTGCCAGCAGCCTAGCGCGGCGCTACGAGCAGTACTTC	CASSLARRYEQYF	-	13	TRBV14	TRBJ2-7	-